A selection of T cell receptor beta chains follows, all from one sample in a study of regulatory T cells in long-lasting Graves disease. In TCRdb, the multiplex PCR reads were re-called with MiXCR into one record per CDR3 protein. This sample has some 220,000 distinct CDR3 sequences, with roughly 19% found just once. Separately, the same data were catalogued under a study of T cells in Graves' hyperthyroidism and ophthalmopathy.

Material: peripheral blood mononuclear cells (PBMCs), obtained at new diagnosis, from a patient treated with antithyroid drugs. These receptors all stem from a woman aged 30 to 39 with Graves disease. The CDR3 runs from the conserved cysteine through the conserved F or W. A D gene is named only where the DNA matches it firmly. Clone size is shown for a subset of rows, as once, few, many or a class of expanded clone.

J | V | D | size | CDR3 | DNA
TRBJ1-1 | TRBV3-1 | . | many | CASGAGRATEAFF | TGTGCCTCAGGGGCGGGGAGGGCCACTGAAGCTTTCTTT
TRBJ2-6 | TRBV2 | TRBD1 | . | CASSPGTGISVTSGANVLTF | TGTGCCAGCAGTCCCGGGACAGGGATCTCAGTGACTTCTGGGGCCAACGTCCTGACTTTC
TRBJ2-1 | TRBV7-2 | TRBD2 | . | CASSLGGGGEQFF | TGTGCCAGCAGCTTAGGCGGGGGGGGGGAGCAGTTCTTC
TRBJ2-7 | TRBV4-1 | TRBD2 | . | CASSQASAGGPYEQYF | TGCGCCAGCAGCCAAGCCTCGGCGGGGGGGCCCTACGAGCAGTACTTC
TRBJ2-5 | TRBV7-9 | . | . | CASSLDLERNRETQYF | TGTGCCAGCAGCTTAGATCTGGAGCGGAACAGAGAGACCCAGTACTTC
TRBJ1-5 | TRBV3-1 | . | . | CASSQENSVTQHF | TGTGCCAGCAGCCAAGAGAATTCAGTGACCCAGCATTTT
TRBJ2-3 | TRBV30 | . | many | CAWHVGGPAPNTDTQYF | TGTGCCTGGCACGTCGGTGGGCCAGCTCCAAACACAGATACGCAGTATTTT
TRBJ1-4 | TRBV11-3 | . | many | CASSHPSGGVDEKLFF | TGTGCCAGCAGCCACCCCTCAGGAGGGGTCGATGAAAAACTGTTTTTT
TRBJ2-5 | TRBV12-3/TRBV12-4 | . | many | CASSLSEETQYF | TGTGCCAGCAGTTTGAGTGAAGAGACCCAGTACTTC
TRBJ2-7 | TRBV10-1 | TRBD2 | few | CAGPGSGIYEQYF | TGCGCCGGACCGGGTAGCGGGATCTACGAGCAGTACTTC
TRBJ2-3 | TRBV29-1 | TRBD2 | many | CSVAGGFADTQYF | TGCAGCGTTGCGGGAGGGTTCGCAGATACGCAGTATTTT
TRBJ1-1 | TRBV28 | TRBD1 | many | CASRPTGGGLGTEAFF | TGTGCCAGCAGGCCCACAGGGGGCGGGTTGGGCACTGAAGCTTTCTTT
TRBJ1-3 | TRBV2 | . | many | CASSEATSQVLYF | TGTGCCAGCAGTGAAGCAACCTCACAGGTTCTCTATTTT
TRBJ2-3 | TRBV9 | . | once | CASSASDSTDTQYF | TGTGCCAGCAGCGCTAGCGATAGCACAGATACGCAGTATTTT
TRBJ2-7 | TRBV28 | TRBD2 | few | CASSPSGGKDYEQYF | TGTGCCAGCAGCCCTTCGGGGGGAAAAGACTACGAGCAGTACTTC
TRBJ2-3 | TRBV7-3 | . | . | CASSSGQLLSTDTQYF | TGTGCCAGCAGCTCCGGACAGCTCCTAAGCACAGATACGCAGTATTTT
TRBJ2-7 | TRBV20-1 | . | many | CSARDIQVGNEQYF | TGCAGTGCTAGAGATATTCAGGTCGGGAACGAGCAGTACTTC
TRBJ1-4 | TRBV29-1 | . | many | CSVEDRTGTVNEKLFF | TGCAGCGTTGAAGATAGAACTGGGACGGTAAATGAAAAACTGTTTTTT
TRBJ1-2 | TRBV28 | TRBD1 | . | CASSTGQGDYGYTF | TGTGCCAGCAGCACGGGACAGGGGGACTATGGCTACACCTTC
TRBJ1-1 | TRBV3-1 | . | many | CASSAQRGSTEAFF | TGTGCCAGCAGCGCCCAGAGGGGCAGTACTGAAGCTTTCTTT